Shown below are 5 T cell receptor beta chains from a single sample sequenced in a study of T cell responses to AZD1222 COVID-19 vaccine. Profiling relied on immunoSEQ multiplex PCR, and the TCRdb table lists in-frame clones only, not all of them. The table has more than 85,000 clones, about 90% seen once; the top ten hold 7.5%. The sequencing used peripheral blood, collected on day 0 of AZD1222 vaccination. These receptors were obtained from an adult in good health.

V and J are TRBV2 and TRBJ1-5; 8 nucleotides match TRBD1. The CDR3 has 15 residues. V lost 6 bases and J lost 3; bases outside the gene matches: 7. CDR1 and CDR2 (germline): SNHLY, FYNNEI. The CDR3 loop is CASSGQGKANQPQHF. In nucleotides, the CDR3 is TGTGCCAGCAGCGGACAGGGTAAAGCCAATCAGCCCCAGCATTTT.

The chain has TRBV5-1 and TRBJ2-7, with a weak D call TRBD1 (6 bases). Germline V CDR1 and CDR2: SGHRS, YFSETQ. The CDR3 is made up of 16 amino acids. Trimming cost V 2 bases and J 1 base, with 16 bases left between them. The CDR3 sequence is CASSFTRGGMSYEQYF. CDR3 coding DNA: TGCGCCAGCAGCTTTACCAGGGGTGGAATGTCCTACGAGCAGTACTTC.

V is TRBV14 and J is TRBJ2-7; D is undetermined. Trimming took off 3 bases at V and 6 bases at J, with 9 bases between the two ends. Germline values: CDR1 SGHDN, CDR2 FVKESK. There are 12 residues in the CDR3. Here the CDR3 reads CASSHAQGEQYF. The CDR3 DNA follows: TGTGCCAGCAGCCATGCCCAAGGCGAGCAGTACTTC. Together with reference TRBV14 and TRBJ2-7, the CDR3 gives the full variable domain: EAGVTQFPSHSVIEKGQTVTLRCDPISGHDNLYWYRRVMGKEIKFLLHFVKESKQDESGMPNNRFLAERTGGTYSTLKVQPAELEDSGVYFCASSHAQGEQYFGPGTRLTVT.

V and J are TRBV19 and TRBJ1-4; 8 bases are a match to TRBD1. Unmatched junction bases numbered 7, after V lost 5 bases and J lost 8 bases. CDR1 and CDR2 (germline): LNHDA, SQIVND (reference sequence). The CDR3 totals 14 residues. CDR3 nucleotides: TGTGCCAGTAGTGGGGACAGGACCTTGGAAAAACTGTTTTTT. It specifies CASSGDRTLEKLFF.

The chain links TRBV19 to TRBJ2-3; the D gene is possibly TRBD1 (5 bases). The CDR3 extends over 16 amino acids. Germline values: CDR1 LNHDA, CDR2 SQIVND (reference sequence). Trimming cost V 6 bases and J 3 bases, with 19 bases left between them. For the CDR3, the DNA is TGTGCCAGTAGCCCTTCCAGGGTGCATCCGACAGATACGCAGTATTTT. Translated, it gives CASSPSRVHPTDTQYF. Full variable domain (outside the CDR3, taken from reference TRBV19 and TRBJ2-3): DGGITQSPKYLFRKEGQNVTLSCEQNLNHDAMYWYRQDPGQGLRLIYYSQIVNDFQKGDIAEGYSVSREKKESFPLTVTSAQKNPTAFYLCASSPSRVHPTDTQYFGPGTRLTVL.